The 17 T cell receptor beta chains given below trace back to one sample, sequenced in a study of T cell responses to AZD1222 COVID-19 vaccine. Sequencing used immunoSEQ multiplex PCR; TCRdb keeps in-frame clones, though not all of them. The repertoire has under 200,000 clones, over 70% of them found once; the top ten carry around 2.9%. The material was peripheral blood, obtained on day 0 of MenACWY control vaccination. These receptors originate from an adult in good health.

J is TRBJ2-2 and V is TRBV7-3; D is unresolved. The V end lost 1 base, the J end lost 8 bases, and 11 bases lay between the germline ends. Germline CDR1 reads SGHTA; CDR2 reads FQGTGA. The CDR3 covers 14 residues. The CDR3 nucleotides are TGTGCCAGCAGCTTAAGTCTCGACATGGGGGAGCTGTTTTTT. Encoded protein: CASSLSLDMGELFF.

This chain links TRBV4-3 with TRBJ2-7; no reliable D call. Deletions cut 4 bases from V and 4 bases from J, with 14 bases between. This CDR3 is 14 amino acids long. CDR1 LGHNA and CDR2 YSLEER come from the germline V gene. CDR3 region: CASSLETGLYEQYF. CDR3 DNA: TGCGCCAGCAGCCTAGAGACGGGTTTATACGAGCAGTACTTC.

The chain joins TRBV7-9 to TRBJ2-5, with TRBD2 matching 12 bases. Germline assignment: CDR1 SEHNR and CDR2 FQNEAQ (reference sequence). The trim removed 5 bases at V and 5 bases at J, leaving 12 bases unmatched. This CDR3 comprises 17 residues. The CDR3 coding sequence is TGTGCCAGCAGCGAGACGACTAGCGGGGGAGTACCGGAGACCCAGTACTTC. This codes for CASSETTSGGVPETQYF.

V gene TRBV5-1 combines with J gene TRBJ1-4; unclear D gene. Trimming removed 0 bases from V and 3 bases from J, with 12 bases in between. The CDR3 contains 16 residues. Germline values: CDR1 SGHRS, CDR2 YFSETQ. This CDR3 reads CASSLARRPPNEKLFF. The CDR3 coding sequence is TGCGCCAGCAGCTTGGCCCGGAGGCCTCCTAATGAAAAACTGTTTTTT.

The chain uses TRBV7-6 and TRBJ2-1, with TRBD2 matching over 13 bases. V shed 1 base and J 4 bases; nucleotides not matched to a gene: 1. The CDR3 has 16 amino acids. Germline loops: CDR1 SGHVS, CDR2 FNYEAQ. DNA of the CDR3: TGTGCCAGCAGCTTAGTACTAGCGGGAGGGTACAATGAGCAGTTCTTC. Protein product: CASSLVLAGGYNEQFF.

The chain carries TRBV27 and TRBJ2-7; TRBD1 matches at 11 bases. Germline CDR1 is MNHEY and CDR2 is SMNVEV (reference sequence). The CDR3 is made up of 15 amino acids. Germline trimming cut 2 bases from V and 2 bases from J; bases unmatched to any gene: 2. CDR3 in amino acids: CASSLQGQGAYEQYF. The DNA for the CDR3 is TGTGCCAGCAGTTTACAGGGACAGGGGGCCTACGAGCAGTACTTC.

V is TRBV19 and J is TRBJ2-6, with 10 bases that match TRBD1. V was pared by 4 bases and J by 0 bases, with 3 bases of the junction left unmatched. The CDR3 is made up of 17 amino acids. Germline CDR1 reads LNHDA; CDR2 reads SQIVND (reference sequence). CDR3 loop: CASSNRDRGSGANVLTF. DNA of the CDR3: TGTGCCAGTAGTAACCGGGACAGGGGCTCTGGGGCCAACGTCCTGACTTTC.

This sequence joins TRBV5-1 and TRBJ1-4; a possible D gene is TRBD1 (5 bases). Germline CDR1 SGHRS, CDR2 YFSETQ. The CDR3 contains 13 residues. V shed 4 bases and J shed 4 bases, with 8 bases lying between them. The CDR3 loop is CASSRGGNEKLFF. Here the CDR3 DNA reads TGCGCCAGCAGCCGGGGCGGTAATGAAAAACTGTTTTTT.

This clone was observed once. The rearrangement joins TRBV7-2 to TRBJ2-3; tentatively, D is TRBD2 (7 bases). The V end lost 1 base, the J end lost 6 bases, and 11 bases lay between the germline ends. The V gene's germline CDR1 is SGHTA and CDR2 FQGNSA. This CDR3 spans 14 amino acids. As DNA, the CDR3 is TGTGCCAGCAGCTTAGGGACTAGGGGGGATACGCAGTATTTT. Encoded protein: CASSLGTRGDTQYF.

The chain has TRBV6-1 and TRBJ2-3; no firm D call. This CDR3 spans 13 amino acids. Trimming took off 1 base at V and 2 bases at J, with 4 bases between the two ends. The germline CDR1 and CDR2 sequences are MNHNS and SASEGT. The CDR3 DNA is TGTGCCAGCAGTGAAGGGGCCACAGATACGCAGTATTTT. Amino acids: CASSEGATDTQYF.

This chain links TRBV10-3 with TRBJ2-7; 8 bases fit TRBD2. Germline loops: CDR1 ENHRY, CDR2 SYGVKD. Trimming removed 4 bases from V and 4 bases from J; junction bases left unmatched: 12. CDR3 size: 16 residues. CDR3 coding DNA: TGTGCCATCAGTGCCCAAGGCAAGAGCGGGGGATACGAGCAGTACTTC. Protein sequence: CAISAQGKSGGYEQYF.

CDR3 in DNA: TGCGCCAGCAGCTTGGACGGTCGATCGAACTATGGCTACACCTTC. Protein: CASSLDGRSNYGYTF. J is TRBJ1-2 and V is TRBV5-1; D gene ambiguous. The CDR3 spans 15 residues. The V gene's germline CDR1 is SGHRS and CDR2 YFSETQ. Trimming shortened V by 0 bases and J by 2 bases, and 11 bases separated the two germline ends.

The chain links TRBV28 to TRBJ2-5; 12 bases agree with TRBD2. The CDR3 is 15 amino acids. V was pared by 7 bases and J by 7 bases, with 10 bases of the junction left unmatched. The germline gives CDR1 MDHEN, CDR2 SYDVKM. Here the CDR3 DNA reads TGTGCCAGCACCTTACTAGCGGGGGGTGAGGGGACCCAGTACTTC. This translates into CASTLLAGGEGTQYF. The whole variable domain, filled in from reference TRBV28 and TRBJ2-5, reads DVKVTQSSRYLVKRTGEKVFLECVQDMDHENMFWYRQDPGLGLRLIYFSYDVKMKEKGDIPEGYSVSREKKERFSLILESASTNQTSMYLCASTLLAGGEGTQYFGPGTRLLVL.

This chain uses TRBV3-1 (or the pseudogene TRBV3-2) with TRBJ1-2, with 8 bases fitting TRBD1. Germline V CDR1 and CDR2: LGHDT, YNNKEL (reference sequence). The CDR3 is 14 residues long. V lost 2 bases and J lost 6; bases outside the gene matches: 5. DNA of the CDR3: TGTGCCAGCAGCCAACCGGGACAGGCGAATGGCTACACCTTC. Its translation: CASSQPGQANGYTF.

The rearrangement joins TRBV27 to TRBJ1-5, with 7 bases aligning to TRBD1. The V gene's germline CDR1 is MNHEY and CDR2 SMNVEV (reference sequence). The ends lost 6 bases at V and 4 bases at J; junction bases unmatched: 9. CDR3 length: 15 amino acids. The chain's CDR3 is CASRTRGGWNQPQHF. DNA for the CDR3: TGTGCCAGCAGAACCAGGGGGGGATGGAATCAGCCCCAGCATTTT.

This chain joins TRBV5-1 and TRBJ2-6, with TRBD1 identical over 7 bases. The germline V gene encodes CDR1 SGHRS and CDR2 YFSETQ. The trim removed 1 base at V and 0 bases at J, leaving 7 bases unmatched. This CDR3 contains 18 residues. For the CDR3, the DNA is TGCGCCAGCAGCTTGTCGGGACAGACCTCCTCTGGGGCCAACGTCCTGACTTTC. Protein: CASSLSGQTSSGANVLTF.

Points on this clone: Other DNA sequences in the same sample also yield this CDR3. The chain carries TRBV9 and TRBJ2-7; D uncertain. CDR1 and CDR2 from the germline V gene are SGDLS and YYNGEE. The V gene lost 0 bases and the J gene lost 0 bases, with 7 bases spanning the gap. CDR3 size: 14 residues. CDR3 in amino acids: CASSVGGSSYEQYF. The DNA for the CDR3 is TGTGCCAGCAGCGTAGGTGGCAGCTCCTACGAGCAGTACTTC.